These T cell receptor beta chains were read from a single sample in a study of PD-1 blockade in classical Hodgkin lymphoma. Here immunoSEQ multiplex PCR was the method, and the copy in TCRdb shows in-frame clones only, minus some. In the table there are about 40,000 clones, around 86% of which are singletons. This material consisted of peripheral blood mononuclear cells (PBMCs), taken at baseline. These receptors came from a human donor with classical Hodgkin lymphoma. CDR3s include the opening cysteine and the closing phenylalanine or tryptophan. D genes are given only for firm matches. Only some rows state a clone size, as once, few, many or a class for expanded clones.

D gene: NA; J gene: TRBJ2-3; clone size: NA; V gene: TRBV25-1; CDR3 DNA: TGTGCCAGCAGTGATGGGCGTAGCACAGATACGCAGTATTTT; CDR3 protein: CASSDGRSTDTQYF
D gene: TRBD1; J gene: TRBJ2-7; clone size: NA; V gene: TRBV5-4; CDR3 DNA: TGTGCCAGCAGTGTTAGGACAGGGGACCCCTACGAGCAGTACTTC; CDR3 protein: CASSVRTGDPYEQYF
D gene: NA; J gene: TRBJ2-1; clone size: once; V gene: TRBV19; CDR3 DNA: TGTGCCAGTAGTCTTCGATTGCTAAGGGAGCAGTTCTTC; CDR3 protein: CASSLRLLREQFF
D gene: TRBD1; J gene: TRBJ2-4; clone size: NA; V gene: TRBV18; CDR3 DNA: TGTGCCAGCTCACTCACCCCGGGACAGCGAGCCAAAAACATTCAGTACTTC; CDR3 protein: CASSLTPGQRAKNIQYF
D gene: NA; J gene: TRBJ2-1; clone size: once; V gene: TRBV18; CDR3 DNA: TGTGCCAGCTCACCAAAATGGGACGGGGACTTGCAGTTCTTC; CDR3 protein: CASSPKWDGDLQFF
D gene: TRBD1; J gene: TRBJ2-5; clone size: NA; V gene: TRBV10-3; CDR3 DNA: TGTGCCATCAGCGAAGGGACAGTTCAAGAGACCCAGTACTTC; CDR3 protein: CAISEGTVQETQYF
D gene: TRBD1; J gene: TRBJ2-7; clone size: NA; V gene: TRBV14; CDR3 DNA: TGTGCCAGCAGCCAGGGACAGGGTCCCTACGAGCAGTACTTC; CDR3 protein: CASSQGQGPYEQYF
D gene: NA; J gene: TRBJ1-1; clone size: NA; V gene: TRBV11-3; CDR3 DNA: TGTGCCAGCAGCTTCCGGGGAAACACTGAAGCTTTCTTT; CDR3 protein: CASSFRGNTEAFF
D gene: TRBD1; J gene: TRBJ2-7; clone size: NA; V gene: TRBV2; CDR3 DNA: TGTGCCAGCAATACCCCGGACAGGAACTACGAGCAGTACTTC; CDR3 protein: CASNTPDRNYEQYF
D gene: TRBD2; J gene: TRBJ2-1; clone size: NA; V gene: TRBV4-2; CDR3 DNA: TGTGCCAGCAGCCAAGAGGGGACTAGCTACAATGAGCAGTTCTTC; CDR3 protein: CASSQEGTSYNEQFF
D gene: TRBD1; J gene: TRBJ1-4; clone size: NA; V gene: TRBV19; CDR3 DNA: TGTGCCAGTAGAACGGGACAGGGGATGCATGAAAAACTGTTTTTT; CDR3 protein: CASRTGQGMHEKLFF
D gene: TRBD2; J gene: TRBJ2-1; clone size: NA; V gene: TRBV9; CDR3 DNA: TGTGCCAGCAGCGTGACTAGCGGGGTTTCAGGTGAGCAGTTCTTC; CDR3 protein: CASSVTSGVSGEQFF
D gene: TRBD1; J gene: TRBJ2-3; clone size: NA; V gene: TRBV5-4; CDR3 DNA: TGTGCCAGCAGCTGGGGGACAGGTATCACAGATACGCAGTATTTT; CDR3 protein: CASSWGTGITDTQYF
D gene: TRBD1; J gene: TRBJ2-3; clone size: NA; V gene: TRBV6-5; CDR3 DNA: TGTGCCAGCAGGGCAGGGGGAGCAGATACGCAGTATTTT; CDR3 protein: CASRAGGADTQYF
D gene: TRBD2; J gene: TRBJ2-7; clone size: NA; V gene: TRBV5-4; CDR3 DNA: TGTGCCAGCAGCCCAGGACTAGCCTACGAGCAGTACTTC; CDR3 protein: CASSPGLAYEQYF
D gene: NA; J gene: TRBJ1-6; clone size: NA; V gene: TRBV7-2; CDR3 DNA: TGTGCCAGCAGCTTAGAAGGAGCCTATAATTCACCCCTCCACTTT; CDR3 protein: CASSLEGAYNSPLHF
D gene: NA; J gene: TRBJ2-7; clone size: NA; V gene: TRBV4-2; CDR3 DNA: TGTGCCAGCAGCCAATTCGGGGGGCAACGGGCAAATTTACGAGGGTACGAGCAGTACTTC; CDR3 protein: CASSQFGGQRANLRGYEQYF
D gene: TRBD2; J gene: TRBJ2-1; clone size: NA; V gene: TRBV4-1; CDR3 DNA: TGCGCCAGCAGCCAAGGTGAAGTTGGCGGGAGATCGCATGAGCAGTTCTTC; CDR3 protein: CASSQGEVGGRSHEQFF
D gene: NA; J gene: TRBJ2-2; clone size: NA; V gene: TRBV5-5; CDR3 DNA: TGTGCCAGCAGCCGGTCTTCCGGGGAGCTGTTTTTT; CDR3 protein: CASSRSSGELFF
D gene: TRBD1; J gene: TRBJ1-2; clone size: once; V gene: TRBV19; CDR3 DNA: TGTGCCAGTAGTATCGTGGACAGGGCTTATGGCTACACCTTC; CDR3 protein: CASSIVDRAYGYTF
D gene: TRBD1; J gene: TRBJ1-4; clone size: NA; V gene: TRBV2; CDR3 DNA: TGTGCCAGCGCGCAGGGGGTCGAAGAAAAACTGTTTTTT; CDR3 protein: CASAQGVEEKLFF
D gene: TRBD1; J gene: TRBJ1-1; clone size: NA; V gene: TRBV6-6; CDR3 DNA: TGTGCCAGCAGCTCACAGGGGGCAGCTTTCTTT; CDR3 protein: CASSSQGAAFF
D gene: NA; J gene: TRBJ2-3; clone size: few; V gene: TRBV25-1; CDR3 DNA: TGTGCCAGCAGTCCGCTACAGGGAGCTAGCACAGATACGCAGTATTTT; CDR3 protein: CASSPLQGASTDTQYF
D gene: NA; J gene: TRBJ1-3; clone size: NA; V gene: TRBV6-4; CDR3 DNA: TGTGCCAGCAGTGAACCCAGGGGCTCTGGAAACACCATATATTTT; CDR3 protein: CASSEPRGSGNTIYF
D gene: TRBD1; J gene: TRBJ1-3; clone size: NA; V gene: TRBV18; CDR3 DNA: TGTGCCAGCTCATCGACAGGGTCTGGAAACACCATATATTTT; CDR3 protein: CASSSTGSGNTIYF
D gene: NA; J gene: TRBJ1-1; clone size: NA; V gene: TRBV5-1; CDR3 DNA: TGCGCCAGCAGTGACAGCTGGAACACTGAAGCTTTCTTT; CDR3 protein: CASSDSWNTEAFF
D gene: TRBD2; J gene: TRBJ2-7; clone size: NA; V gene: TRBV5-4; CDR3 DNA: TGTGCCAGCAGTCTCTTAGCGGGGGGGGACTACGAGCAGTACTTC; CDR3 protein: CASSLLAGGDYEQYF
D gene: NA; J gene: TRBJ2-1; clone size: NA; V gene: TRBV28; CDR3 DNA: TGTGCCAGCAGAGAGAGACAGAGCTCCTACAATGAGCAGTTCTTC; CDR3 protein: CASRERQSSYNEQFF
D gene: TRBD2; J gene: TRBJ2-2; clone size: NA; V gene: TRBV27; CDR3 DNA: TGTGCCAGCAGTTTAACTAGCGGGACAACCGGGGAGCTGTTTTTT; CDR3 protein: CASSLTSGTTGELFF
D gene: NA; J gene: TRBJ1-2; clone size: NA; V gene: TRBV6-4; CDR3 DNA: TGTGCCAGCAGTCCGGGACAAGGTGGCTACACCTTC; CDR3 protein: CASSPGQGGYTF
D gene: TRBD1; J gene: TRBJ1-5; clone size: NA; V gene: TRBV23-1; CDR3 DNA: TGCGCCAGCACCGGGGGTTGGACAGGGCAGATAAAAAATCAGCCCCAGCATTTT; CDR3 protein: CASTGGWTGQIKNQPQHF
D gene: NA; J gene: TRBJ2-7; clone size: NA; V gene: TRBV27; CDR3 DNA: TGTGCCAGCAGTTTATCGGCTGGTCCGCTCTACGAGCAGTACTTC; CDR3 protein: CASSLSAGPLYEQYF
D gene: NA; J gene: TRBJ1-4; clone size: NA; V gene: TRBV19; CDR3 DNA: TGTGCCAGTAGTATACGTAGGGCCGCAACTAATGAAAAACTGTTTTTT; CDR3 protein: CASSIRRAATNEKLFF
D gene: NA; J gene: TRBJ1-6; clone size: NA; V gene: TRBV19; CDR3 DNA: TGTGCCAGTAGTCTCCTGACACATCCGGATTCACCCCTCCACTTT; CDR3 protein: CASSLLTHPDSPLHF
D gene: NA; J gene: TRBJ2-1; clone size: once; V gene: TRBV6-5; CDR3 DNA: TGTGCCAGCAGCCGGGGACTTTACAATGAGCAGTTCTTC; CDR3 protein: CASSRGLYNEQFF
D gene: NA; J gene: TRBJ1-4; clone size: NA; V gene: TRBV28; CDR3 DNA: TGTGCCAGCAGTTTATTAGCTCAAGGTGAAAAACTGTTTTTT; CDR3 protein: CASSLLAQGEKLFF
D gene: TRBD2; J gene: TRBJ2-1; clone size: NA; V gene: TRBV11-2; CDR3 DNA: TGTGCCAGCAGCTTAATAGGACTAGCGGGATTGGATGAGCAGTTCTTC; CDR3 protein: CASSLIGLAGLDEQFF
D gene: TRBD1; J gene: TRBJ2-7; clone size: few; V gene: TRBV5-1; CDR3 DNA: TGCGCCAGCAGCTTGCTTCCGGGACAGGACTACGAGCAGTACTTC; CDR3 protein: CASSLLPGQDYEQYF
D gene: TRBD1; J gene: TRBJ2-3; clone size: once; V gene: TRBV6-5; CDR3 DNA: TGTGCCAGCAGGCCGGACAGGGGGTGGGCCGATACGCAGTATTTT; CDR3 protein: CASRPDRGWADTQYF
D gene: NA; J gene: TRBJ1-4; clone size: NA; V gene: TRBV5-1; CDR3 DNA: TGCGCCAGCAGCTTAGGCAGGGAGCATGAAAAACTGTTTTTT; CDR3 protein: CASSLGREHEKLFF
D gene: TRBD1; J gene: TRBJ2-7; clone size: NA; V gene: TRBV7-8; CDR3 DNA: TGTGCCAGCAGCCCGGACAGGTATCGTACGGAGCAGTACTTC; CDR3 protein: CASSPDRYRTEQYF
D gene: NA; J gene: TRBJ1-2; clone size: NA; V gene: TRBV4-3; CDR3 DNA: TGCGCCAGCAGCCAAGATGGTGGAGGGGACGGCTACACCTTC; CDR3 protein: CASSQDGGGDGYTF
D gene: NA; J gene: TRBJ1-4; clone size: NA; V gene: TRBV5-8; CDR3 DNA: TGTGCCAGCAGCTTGAAGGCCTTCGCAACTAATGAAAAACTGTTTTTT; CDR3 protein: CASSLKAFATNEKLFF
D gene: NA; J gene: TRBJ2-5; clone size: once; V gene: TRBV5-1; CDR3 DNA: TGCGCCAGCAGCTTGGAGGGCTACCCCCAAGAGACCCAGTACTTC; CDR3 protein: CASSLEGYPQETQYF
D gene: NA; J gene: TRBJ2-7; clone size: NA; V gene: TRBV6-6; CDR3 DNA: TGTGCCAGCAGTTACCCCAGGAGTTACGAGCAGTACTTC; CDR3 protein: CASSYPRSYEQYF
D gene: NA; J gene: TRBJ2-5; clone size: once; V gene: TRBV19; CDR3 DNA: TGTGCCAGTAGTAACCAAAGGGAGACCCAGTACTTC; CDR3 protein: CASSNQRETQYF
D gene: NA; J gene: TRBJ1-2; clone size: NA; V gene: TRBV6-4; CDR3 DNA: TGTGCCAGCAGTGCGGCGATGGGGGTGGGCTACACCTTC; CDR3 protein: CASSAAMGVGYTF
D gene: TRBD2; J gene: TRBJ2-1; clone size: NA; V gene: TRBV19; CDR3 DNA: TGTGCCAGTAGTATAGATTTTGCGGGAGCCCGTGAGCAGTTCTTC; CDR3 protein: CASSIDFAGAREQFF
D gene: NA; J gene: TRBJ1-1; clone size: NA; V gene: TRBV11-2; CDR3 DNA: TGTGCCAGCAGCCACACTTACACGGAAGCTTTCTTT; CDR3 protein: CASSHTYTEAFF
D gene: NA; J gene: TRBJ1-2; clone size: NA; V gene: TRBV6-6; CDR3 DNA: TGTGCCAGCATTTTCCCGGGACGGAGCTATGGCTACACCTTC; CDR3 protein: CASIFPGRSYGYTF